A selection of T cell receptor beta chains follows, all from one sample in a study of cytomegalovirus exposure and HLA in healthy donors. Method: immunoSEQ multiplex PCR; TCRdb's copy keeps in-frame clones and lacks some. The sample shows 130,000 to 150,000 clones, just under 85% of them seen only once. The sequencing sample was made of PBMCs. Receptors originate from a man aged 40-49 years in good health and CMV-seropositive. Each CDR3 is given without its conserved first and last residue. Clone size, where shown, is once, few, many, or a class for clones that have expanded.

v_call	clone_size	j_call	cdr3_aa
TRBV30	-	TRBJ2-3	AWRAAGGVLDTQY
TRBV5-1	-	TRBJ1-2	ASSGGQINYGYT
TRBV4-1	-	TRBJ1-6	ASSQYVQGSDSPLH
TRBV29-1	-	TRBJ1-3	SARQDYTIY
TRBV6-5	-	TRBJ2-1	ASSRSGGRDNEQF
TRBV9	once	TRBJ2-1	ASSVTGGVGNEQF
TRBV14	once	TRBJ2-7	ASSQALAGAYEQY
TRBV7-9	-	TRBJ1-5	SSSSTTGVDNQPQH
TRBV25-1	-	TRBJ2-6	ASSGGVDSGANVLT
TRBV30	-	TRBJ1-1	AWSVLDRANTEAF
TRBV6-6	-	TRBJ2-1	ASRSTYNEQF
TRBV9	-	TRBJ2-3	ASSGQGRGTDTQY
TRBV6-5	-	TRBJ2-2	ASRRDSANTGELF
TRBV7-3	-	TRBJ2-3	ASSGGGTYTDTQY
TRBV2	-	TRBJ1-4	ASRGGPWDEKLF
TRBV27	-	TRBJ2-3	ASSLLGRDTQY
TRBV27	few	TRBJ1-2	ASSFGTGNGYT
TRBV27	-	TRBJ2-7	ASRREGSSYEQY
TRBV11-1	-	TRBJ2-2	ASSTPREGRHTGELF
TRBV7-2	few	TRBJ2-6	ASSQFRVASGANVLT
TRBV7-2	few	TRBJ1-1	ASSSWGGRTEAF
TRBV30	-	TRBJ2-3	AWSRPHGRARPDTQY
TRBV9	-	TRBJ2-3	ASSPQGASADTQY
TRBV27	-	TRBJ1-1	ASSSGGLEAF
TRBV30	-	TRBJ2-1	ATTGQIYNEQF
TRBV7-9	-	TRBJ1-1	ASSLVGLEETEAF
TRBV19	-	TRBJ2-1	ATNDRGNEQF